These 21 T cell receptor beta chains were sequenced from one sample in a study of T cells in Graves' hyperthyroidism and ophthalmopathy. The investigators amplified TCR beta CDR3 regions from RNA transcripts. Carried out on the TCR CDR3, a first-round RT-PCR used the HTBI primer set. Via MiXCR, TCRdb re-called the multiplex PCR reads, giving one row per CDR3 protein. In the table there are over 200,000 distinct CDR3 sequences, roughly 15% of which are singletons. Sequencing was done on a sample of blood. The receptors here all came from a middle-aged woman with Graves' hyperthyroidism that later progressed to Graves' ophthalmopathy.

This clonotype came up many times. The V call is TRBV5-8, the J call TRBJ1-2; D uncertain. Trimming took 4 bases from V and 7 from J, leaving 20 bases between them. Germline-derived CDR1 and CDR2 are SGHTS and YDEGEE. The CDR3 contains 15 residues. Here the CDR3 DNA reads TGTGCCAGCAGCCTTGACAATTTGTCGGGAGCTGGCTACACCTTC. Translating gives CASSLDNLSGAGYTF.

CDR3: CASSLRIGQGNTIYF. DNA of the CDR3: TGCGCCAGCAGCCTCAGAATCGGACAGGGAAACACCATATATTTT. This rearrangement joins TRBV4-1 to TRBJ1-3; tentatively, D is TRBD1 (6 bases). This CDR3 contains 15 residues. Germline-derived CDR1 and CDR2 are MGHRA and YSYEKL. With 4 bases removed from V and 4 bases from J, the gap between germline ends came to 14 bases.

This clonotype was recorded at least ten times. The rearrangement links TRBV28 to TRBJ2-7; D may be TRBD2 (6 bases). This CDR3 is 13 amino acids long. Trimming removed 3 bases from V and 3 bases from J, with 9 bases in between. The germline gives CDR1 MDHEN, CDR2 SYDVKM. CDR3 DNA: TGTGCCAGCAGTTTTCGACTAGTCTACGAGCAGTACTTC. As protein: CASSFRLVYEQYF.

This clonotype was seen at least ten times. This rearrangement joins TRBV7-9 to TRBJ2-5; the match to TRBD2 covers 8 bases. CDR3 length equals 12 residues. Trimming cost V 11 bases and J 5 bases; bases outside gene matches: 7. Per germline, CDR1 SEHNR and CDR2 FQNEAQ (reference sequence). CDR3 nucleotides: TGTGCCGTTATTAGCGGGACCGAGACCCAGTACTTC. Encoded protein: CAVISGTETQYF.

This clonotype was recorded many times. CDR3 in DNA: TGTGCCAGCAGTTCCTATTTCTACGAGCAGTACTTC. Protein product: CASSSYFYEQYF. The chain has TRBV2 and TRBJ2-7; D not certain. V was shortened by 5 bases and J by 3 bases, with 8 bases between the two germline ends. CDR3 length: 12 amino acids. Germline lookup yields CDR1 SNHLY and CDR2 FYNNEI.

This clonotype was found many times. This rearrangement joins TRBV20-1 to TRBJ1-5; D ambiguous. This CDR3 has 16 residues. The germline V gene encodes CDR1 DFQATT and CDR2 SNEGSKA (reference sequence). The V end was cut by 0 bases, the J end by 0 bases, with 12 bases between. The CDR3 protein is CSARDQRAYSNQPQHF. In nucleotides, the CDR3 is TGCAGTGCTAGAGATCAAAGGGCCTATAGCAATCAGCCCCAGCATTTT.

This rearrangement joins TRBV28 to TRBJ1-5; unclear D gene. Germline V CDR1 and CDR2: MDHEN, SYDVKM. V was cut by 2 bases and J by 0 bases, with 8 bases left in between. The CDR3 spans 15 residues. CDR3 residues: CASSLGLNSNQPQHF. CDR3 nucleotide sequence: TGTGCCAGCAGTTTAGGACTGAATAGCAATCAGCCCCAGCATTTT.

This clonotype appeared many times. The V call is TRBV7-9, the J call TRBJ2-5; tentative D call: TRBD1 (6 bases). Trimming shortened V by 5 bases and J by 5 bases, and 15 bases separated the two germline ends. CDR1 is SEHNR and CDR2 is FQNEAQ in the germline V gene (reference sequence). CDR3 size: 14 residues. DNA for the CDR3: TGTGCCAGCAGCCAAGGTACAGGGTACGAGACCCAGTACTTC. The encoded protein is CASSQGTGYETQYF. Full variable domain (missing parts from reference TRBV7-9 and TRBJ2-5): DTGVSQNPRHKITKRGQNVTFRCDPISEHNRLYWYRQTLGQGPEFLTYFQNEAQLEKSRLLSDRFSAERPKGSFSTLEIQRTEQGDSAMYLCASSQGTGYETQYFGPGTRLLVL.

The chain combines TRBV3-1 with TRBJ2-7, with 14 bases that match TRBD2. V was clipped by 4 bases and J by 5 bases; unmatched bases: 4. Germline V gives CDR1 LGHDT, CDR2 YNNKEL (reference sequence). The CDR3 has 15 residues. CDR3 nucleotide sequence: TGTGCCAGCAGCCGTGGGACTAGCGGGAGCCACGAGCAGTACTTC. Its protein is CASSRGTSGSHEQYF.

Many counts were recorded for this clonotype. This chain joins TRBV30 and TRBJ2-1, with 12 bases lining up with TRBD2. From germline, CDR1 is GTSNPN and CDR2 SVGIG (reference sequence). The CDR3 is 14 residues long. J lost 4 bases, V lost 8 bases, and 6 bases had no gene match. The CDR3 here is CAGWTSGTYNEQFF. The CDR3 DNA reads TGTGCCGGGTGGACTAGCGGGACTTACAATGAGCAGTTCTTC.

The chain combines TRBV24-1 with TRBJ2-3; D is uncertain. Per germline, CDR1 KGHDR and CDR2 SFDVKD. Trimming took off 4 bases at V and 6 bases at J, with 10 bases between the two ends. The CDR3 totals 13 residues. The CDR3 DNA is TGTGCCACCAGTGAAACGGAGTGGGATACGCAGTATTTT. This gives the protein CATSETEWDTQYF.

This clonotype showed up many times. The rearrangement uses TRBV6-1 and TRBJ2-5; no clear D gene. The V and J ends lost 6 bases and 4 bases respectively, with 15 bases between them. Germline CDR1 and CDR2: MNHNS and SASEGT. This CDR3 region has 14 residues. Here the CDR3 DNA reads TGTGCCAGCAGAACACCTTCGGGTGGAGAGACCCAGTACTTC. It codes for CASRTPSGGETQYF.

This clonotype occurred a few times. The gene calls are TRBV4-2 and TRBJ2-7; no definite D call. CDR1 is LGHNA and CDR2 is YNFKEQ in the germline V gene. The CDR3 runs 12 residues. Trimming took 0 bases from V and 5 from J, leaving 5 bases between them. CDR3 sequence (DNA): TGTGCCAGCAGCCAAGAAGGTAACGAGCAGTACTTC. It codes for CASSQEGNEQYF.

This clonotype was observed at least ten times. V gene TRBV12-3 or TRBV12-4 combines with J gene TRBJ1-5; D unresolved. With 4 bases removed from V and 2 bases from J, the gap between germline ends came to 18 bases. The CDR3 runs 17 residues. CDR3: CASSSFPGLYGNQPQHF. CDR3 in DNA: TGTGCCAGCAGTTCATTTCCAGGTCTGTATGGCAATCAGCCCCAGCATTTT.

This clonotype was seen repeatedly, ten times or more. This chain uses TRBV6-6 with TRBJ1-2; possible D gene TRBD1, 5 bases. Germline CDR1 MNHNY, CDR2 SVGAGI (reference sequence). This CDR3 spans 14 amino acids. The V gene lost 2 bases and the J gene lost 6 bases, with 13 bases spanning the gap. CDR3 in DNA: TGTGCCAGCAGTTACCCCGTCGGGGGGAATGGCTACACCTTC. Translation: CASSYPVGGNGYTF.

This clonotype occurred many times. The CDR3 DNA sequence: TGTGCCAGTAGTACGTGGACAGGCGACGGGTACAATGAGCAGTTCTTC. Encoded protein: CASSTWTGDGYNEQFF. V gene TRBV19 combines with J gene TRBJ2-1, with TRBD1 matching 7 bases. CDR1 is LNHDA and CDR2 is SQIVND in the germline V gene (reference sequence). Germline trimming cut 4 bases from V and 4 bases from J; bases unmatched to any gene: 10. The CDR3 extends over 16 amino acids.

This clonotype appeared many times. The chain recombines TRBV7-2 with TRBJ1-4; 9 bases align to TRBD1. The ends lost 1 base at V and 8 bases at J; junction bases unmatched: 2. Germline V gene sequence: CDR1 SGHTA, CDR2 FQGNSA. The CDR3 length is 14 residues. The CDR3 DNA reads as TGTGCCAGCAGCTTAGGGGACAGGGTCGAAAAACTGTTTTTT. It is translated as CASSLGDRVEKLFF.

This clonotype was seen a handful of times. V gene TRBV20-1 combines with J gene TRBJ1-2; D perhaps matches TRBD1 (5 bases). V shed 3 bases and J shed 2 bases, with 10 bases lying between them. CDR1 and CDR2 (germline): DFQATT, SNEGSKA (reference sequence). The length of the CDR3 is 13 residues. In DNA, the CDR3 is TGCAGTGCTAGCTGGGGCAGGAACTATGGCTACACCTTC. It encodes CSASWGRNYGYTF.

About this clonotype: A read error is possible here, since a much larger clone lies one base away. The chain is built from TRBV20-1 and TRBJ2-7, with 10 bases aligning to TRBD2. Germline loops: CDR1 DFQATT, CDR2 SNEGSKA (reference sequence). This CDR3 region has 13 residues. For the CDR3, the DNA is TGCAGTGCGAGAGCGGGAGGGTTCTACGGGCAGTACTTC. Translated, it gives CSARAGGFYGQYF.

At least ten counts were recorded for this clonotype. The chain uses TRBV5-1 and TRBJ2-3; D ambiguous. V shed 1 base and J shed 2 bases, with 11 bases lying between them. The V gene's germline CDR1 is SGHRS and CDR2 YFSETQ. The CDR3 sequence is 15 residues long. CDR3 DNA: TGCGCCAGCAGCTTGCGCCGGCTCCACACAGATACGCAGTATTTT. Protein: CASSLRRLHTDTQYF.

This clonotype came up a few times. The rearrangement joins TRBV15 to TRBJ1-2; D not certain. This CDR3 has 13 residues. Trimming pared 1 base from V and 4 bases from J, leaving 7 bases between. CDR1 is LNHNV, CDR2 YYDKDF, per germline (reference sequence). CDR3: CATSRAAVYGYTF. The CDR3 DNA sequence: TGTGCCACCAGCAGAGCGGCGGTCTATGGCTACACCTTC.